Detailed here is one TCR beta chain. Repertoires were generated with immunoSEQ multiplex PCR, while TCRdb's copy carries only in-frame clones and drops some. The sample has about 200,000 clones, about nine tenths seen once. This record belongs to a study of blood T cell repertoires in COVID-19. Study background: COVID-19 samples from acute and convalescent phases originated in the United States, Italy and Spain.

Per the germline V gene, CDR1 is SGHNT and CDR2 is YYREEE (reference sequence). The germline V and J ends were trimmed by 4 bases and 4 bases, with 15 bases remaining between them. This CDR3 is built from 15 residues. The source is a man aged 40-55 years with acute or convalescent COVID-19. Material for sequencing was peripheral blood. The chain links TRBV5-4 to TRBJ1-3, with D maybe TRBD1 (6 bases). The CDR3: CASSAWDTTGNTIYF. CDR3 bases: TGTGCCAGCAGCGCGTGGGACACTACGGGAAACACCATATATTTT.